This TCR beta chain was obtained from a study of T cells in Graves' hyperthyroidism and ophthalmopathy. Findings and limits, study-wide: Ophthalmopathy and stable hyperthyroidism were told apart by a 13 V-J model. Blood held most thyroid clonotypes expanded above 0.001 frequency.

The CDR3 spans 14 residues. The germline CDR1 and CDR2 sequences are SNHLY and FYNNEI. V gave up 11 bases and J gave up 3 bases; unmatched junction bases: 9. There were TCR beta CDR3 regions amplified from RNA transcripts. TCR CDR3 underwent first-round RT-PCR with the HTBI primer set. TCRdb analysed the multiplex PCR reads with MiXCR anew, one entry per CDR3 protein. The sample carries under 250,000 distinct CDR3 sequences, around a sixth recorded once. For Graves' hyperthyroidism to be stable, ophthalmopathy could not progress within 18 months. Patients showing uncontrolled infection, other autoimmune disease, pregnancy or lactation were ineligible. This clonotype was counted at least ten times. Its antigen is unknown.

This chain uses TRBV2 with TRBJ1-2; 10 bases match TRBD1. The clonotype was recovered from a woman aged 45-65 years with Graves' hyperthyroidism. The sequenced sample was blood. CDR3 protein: CAEPRGTGDYGYTF. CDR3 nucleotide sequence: TGTGCCGAGCCGCGTGGGACAGGGGACTATGGCTACACCTTC. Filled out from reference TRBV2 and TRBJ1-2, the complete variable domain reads EPEVTQTPSHQVTQMGQEVILRCVPISNHLYFYWYRQILGQKVEFLVSFYNNEISEKSEIFDDQFSVERPDGSNFTLKIRSTKLEDSAMYFCAEPRGTGDYGYTFGSGTRLTVV.